In this sample, the clone carrying this T cell receptor (beta chain) turned up many times. Its antigen remains unknown. The entry originates in a study of CD8 T cells in ankylosing spondylitis. Study-wide results and caveats: Characteristic, it appeared, of ankylosing spondylitis blood was a TCR beta motif of about eight highly homologous variants. The authors reported significant enrichment of disease-linked clones in matched ankylosing spondylitis synovial fluid. In reactive arthritis synovial fluid and blood, some motif variants had been reported before.

Making use of molecular barcodes, quantitative 5'-RACE generated TCR beta libraries. TCRdb itself ran the 5' RACE reads through MiXCR, one entry per CDR3 protein. The table shows hundreds of thousands of distinct CDR3 sequences, with 8% to 11% occurring only once. Germline assignment: CDR1 MDHEN and CDR2 SYDVKM. V lost 3 bases, J lost 1 base, and 5 bases stayed unmatched. This CDR3 has 15 residues. This receptor was identified in a male donor with ankylosing spondylitis or in good health (not recorded which). This chain connects TRBV28 to TRBJ2-7, with 8 bases fitting TRBD2. The sample was blood, either unsorted or a sorted T cell fraction (not recorded which). CDR3 nucleotides: TGTGCCAGCAGTTTCATCGGGGGGGGATCCTACGAGCAGTACTTC. This translates into CASSFIGGGSYEQYF.